These 12 T cell receptor beta chains originate from one sample sequenced in a study of blood T cell repertoires in COVID-19. Here immunoSEQ multiplex PCR was the method, and the copy in TCRdb shows in-frame clones only, minus some. The table has roughly 180,000 clones, approximately 80% seen once. Sequenced: peripheral blood. Receptor source: a human donor in a cohort sampled during active COVID-19.

This chain connects TRBV27 to TRBJ1-1; 9 bases map to TRBD1. Per the germline V gene, CDR1 is MNHEY and CDR2 is SMNVEV (reference sequence). The CDR3 runs 16 residues. Germline trimming cut 6 bases from V and 3 bases from J; bases unmatched to any gene: 11. Here the CDR3 DNA reads TGTGCCAGCAGAGGACAGGGGTTATCCCCGTACACTGAAGCTTTCTTT. Residues: CASRGQGLSPYTEAFF.

CDR3 bases: TGTGCCAGCAGGGCGGGACAGGGATCCAATGAGCAGTTCTTC. This codes for CASRAGQGSNEQFF. This chain links TRBV2 with TRBJ2-1, with 9 bases that match TRBD1. The CDR3 covers 14 residues. The V gene end was trimmed by 6 bases and the J gene end by 6 bases; junction bases not matched to a gene: 6. Per germline, CDR1 SNHLY and CDR2 FYNNEI.

The V call is TRBV4-2, the J call TRBJ2-6, with 7 bases identical to TRBD1. CDR1 and CDR2 (germline): LGHNA, YNFKEQ. The trim removed 1 base at V and 0 bases at J, leaving 9 bases unmatched. This CDR3 spans 19 amino acids. CDR3 bases: TGTGCCAGCAGCCAAGGATCCGGGACAGATCTCTCTGGGGCCAACGTCCTGACTTTC. As protein: CASSQGSGTDLSGANVLTF.

The rearrangement links TRBV4-1 to TRBJ2-5; 7 positions agree with TRBD2. In germline, CDR1 is MGHRA, CDR2 YSYEKL. This CDR3 spans 15 amino acids. V gave up 1 base and J gave up 1 base; unmatched junction bases: 3. CDR3 sequence reads: CASSQAGGRQETQYF. The CDR3 coding sequence is TGCGCCAGCAGCCAAGCGGGGGGTCGCCAAGAGACCCAGTACTTC.

This chain joins TRBV12-3 or TRBV12-4 and TRBJ1-5; maybe TRBD1 (5 bases). The CDR3 spans 12 residues. V lost 9 bases, J lost 4 bases, and 10 bases lay in between. CDR3 bases: TGTGCCAGTCGACAGACTAATCAGCCCCAGCATTTT. Its translation: CASRQTNQPQHF.

CDR3 protein: CASSPIITSRLYGNTIYF. CDR3 nucleotides: TGTGCCAGCAGCCCAATAATAACATCCAGGCTGTACGGAAACACCATATATTTT. The V and J genes are TRBV11-2 and TRBJ1-3; D gene unclear. CDR3 length: 18 residues. The V end lost 5 bases, the J end lost 4 bases, and 24 bases lay between the germline ends. Germline V gene data show CDR1 as SGHAT and CDR2 as FQNNGV.

The V and J genes are TRBV5-1 and TRBJ2-3, with 8 bases matching TRBD2. Germline V gene data show CDR1 as SGHRS and CDR2 as YFSETQ. Trimming took 0 bases from V and 4 from J; bases not matched to a gene: 7. CDR3 length equals 16 residues. The CDR3 loop reads CASSLDSGGPADTQYF. The CDR3 nucleotides are TGCGCCAGCAGCTTGGATTCGGGGGGGCCAGCAGATACGCAGTATTTT.

The chain links TRBV12-3 or TRBV12-4 to TRBJ2-1, with a weak D call TRBD1 (6 bases). There are 11 residues in the CDR3. The V end was cut by 4 bases, the J end by 15 bases, with 13 bases between. The CDR3: CASSYTGSPFF. The DNA of the CDR3 is TGTGCCAGCAGTTATACAGGGAGCCCGTTCTTC.

This sequence joins TRBV11-2 and TRBJ1-3; D is unresolved. The germline V gene encodes CDR1 SGHAT and CDR2 FQNNGV. Trimming removed 0 bases at V and 2 bases at J, with 8 bases between. The CDR3 loop spans 15 amino acids. The CDR3 coding sequence is TGTGCCAGCAGCTTAGATCCGGGTGCTGGAAACACCATATATTTT. Translating it yields CASSLDPGAGNTIYF.

The V gene is TRBV12-3 or TRBV12-4, the J gene TRBJ1-6, with D tentatively TRBD1 (6 bases). The CDR3 length is 13 residues. V lost 6 bases and J lost 4, with 7 bases in between. The CDR3 protein is CASRDSYNSPLHF. For the CDR3, the DNA is TGTGCCAGCAGGGACAGTTATAATTCACCCCTCCACTTT.

The chain combines TRBV6-2 or TRBV6-3 with TRBJ2-7; 8 bases agree with TRBD2. V trimming: 2 bases; J trimming: 3 bases; junction bases outside the gene matches: 6. The CDR3 spans 15 residues. Per germline, CDR1 MNHEY and CDR2 SVGEGT. CDR3 sequence: CASSYRAGVNYEQYF. The CDR3 DNA sequence: TGTGCCAGCAGTTACCGAGCGGGGGTTAACTACGAGCAGTACTTC.

The J gene is TRBJ2-7, the V gene TRBV6-5, with a weak D call TRBD2 (5 bases). This CDR3 has 13 amino acids. V was shortened by 2 bases and J by 3 bases, with 8 bases between the two germline ends. The V gene's germline CDR1 is MNHEY and CDR2 SVGAGI. CDR3 nucleotides: TGTGCCAGCAGTTACGGACTGAACTACGAGCAGTACTTC. This translates into CASSYGLNYEQYF.